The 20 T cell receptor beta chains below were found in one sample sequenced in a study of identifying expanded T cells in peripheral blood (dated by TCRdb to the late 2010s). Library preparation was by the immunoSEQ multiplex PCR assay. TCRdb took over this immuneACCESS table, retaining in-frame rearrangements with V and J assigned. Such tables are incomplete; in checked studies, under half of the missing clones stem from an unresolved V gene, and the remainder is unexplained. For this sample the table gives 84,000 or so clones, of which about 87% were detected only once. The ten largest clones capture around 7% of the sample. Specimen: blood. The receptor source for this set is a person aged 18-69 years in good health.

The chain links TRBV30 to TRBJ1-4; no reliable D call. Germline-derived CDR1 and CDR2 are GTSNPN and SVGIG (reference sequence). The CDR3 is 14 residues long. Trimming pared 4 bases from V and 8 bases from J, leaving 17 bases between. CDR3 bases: TGTGCCTGGAAACCTTCCAGGACTTTGGAAAAACTGTTTTTT. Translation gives CAWKPSRTLEKLFF.

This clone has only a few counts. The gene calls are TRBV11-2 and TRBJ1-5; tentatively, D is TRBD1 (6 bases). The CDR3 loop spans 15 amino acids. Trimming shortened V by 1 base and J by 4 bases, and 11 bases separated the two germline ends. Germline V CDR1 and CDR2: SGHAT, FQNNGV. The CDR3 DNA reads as TGTGCCAGCAGCTTAGGGCAGGGGCGTAATCAGCCCCAGCATTTT. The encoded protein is CASSLGQGRNQPQHF.

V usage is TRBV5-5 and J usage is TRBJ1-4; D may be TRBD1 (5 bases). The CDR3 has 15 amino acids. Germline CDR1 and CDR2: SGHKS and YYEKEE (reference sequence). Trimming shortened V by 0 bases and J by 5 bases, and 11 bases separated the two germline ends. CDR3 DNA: TGTGCCAGCAGCTTGGAGGCAGGGCGGAATGAAAAACTGTTTTTT. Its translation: CASSLEAGRNEKLFF. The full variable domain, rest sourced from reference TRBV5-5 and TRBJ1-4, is DAGVTQSPTHLIKTRGQQVTLRCSPISGHKSVSWYQQVLGQGPQFIFQYYEKEERGRGNFPDRFSARQFPNYSSELNVNALLLGDSALYLCASSLEAGRNEKLFFGSGTQLSVL.

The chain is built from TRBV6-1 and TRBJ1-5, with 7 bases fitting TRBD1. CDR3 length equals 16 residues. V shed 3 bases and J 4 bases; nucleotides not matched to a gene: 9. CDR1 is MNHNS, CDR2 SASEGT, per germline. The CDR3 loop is CASSDPRGLGNQPQHF. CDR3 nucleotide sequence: TGTGCCAGCAGTGACCCGAGGGGGCTGGGGAATCAGCCCCAGCATTTT.

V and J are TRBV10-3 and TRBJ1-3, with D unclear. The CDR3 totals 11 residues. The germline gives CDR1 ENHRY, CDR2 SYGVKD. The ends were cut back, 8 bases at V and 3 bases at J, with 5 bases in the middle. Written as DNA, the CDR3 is TGTGCCATCCTGGATGGAAACACCATATATTTT. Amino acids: CAILDGNTIYF.

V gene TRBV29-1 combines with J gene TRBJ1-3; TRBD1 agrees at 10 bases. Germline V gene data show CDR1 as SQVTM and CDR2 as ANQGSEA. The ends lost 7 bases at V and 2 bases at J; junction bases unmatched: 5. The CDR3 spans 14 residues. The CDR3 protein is CSARQGAAGNTIYF. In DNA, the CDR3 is TGCAGCGCCCGACAGGGGGCGGCTGGAAACACCATATATTTT.

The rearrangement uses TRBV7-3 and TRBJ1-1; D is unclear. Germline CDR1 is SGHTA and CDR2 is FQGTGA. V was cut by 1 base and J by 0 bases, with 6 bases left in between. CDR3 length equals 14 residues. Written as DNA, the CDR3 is TGTGCCAGCAGCTTAATGTCAGTGAACACTGAAGCTTTCTTT. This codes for CASSLMSVNTEAFF.

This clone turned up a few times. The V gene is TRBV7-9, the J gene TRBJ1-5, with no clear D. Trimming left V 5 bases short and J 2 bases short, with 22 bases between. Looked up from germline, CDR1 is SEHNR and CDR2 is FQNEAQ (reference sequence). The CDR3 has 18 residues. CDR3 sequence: CASSLGGYSVGGNQPQHF. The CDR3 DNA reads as TGTGCCAGCAGCCTTGGCGGATACTCGGTGGGAGGCAATCAGCCCCAGCATTTT.

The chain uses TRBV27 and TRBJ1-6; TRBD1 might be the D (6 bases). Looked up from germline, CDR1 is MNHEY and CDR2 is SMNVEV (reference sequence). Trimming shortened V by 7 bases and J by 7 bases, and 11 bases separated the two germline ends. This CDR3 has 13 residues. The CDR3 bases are TGTGCCAGCACCAGGGGACGAAATTCACCCCTCCACTTT. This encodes CASTRGRNSPLHF.

CDR3: CAWSGPTGDEFF. The DNA of the CDR3 is TGTGCCTGGAGTGGCCCGACTGGGGACGAGTTCTTC. The V and J genes are TRBV30 and TRBJ2-1; perhaps D is TRBD1 or TRBD2 (5 bases each). V shed 1 base and J shed 14 bases, with 15 bases lying between them. CDR3 length equals 12 residues. Germline V gene sequence: CDR1 GTSNPN, CDR2 SVGIG (reference sequence).

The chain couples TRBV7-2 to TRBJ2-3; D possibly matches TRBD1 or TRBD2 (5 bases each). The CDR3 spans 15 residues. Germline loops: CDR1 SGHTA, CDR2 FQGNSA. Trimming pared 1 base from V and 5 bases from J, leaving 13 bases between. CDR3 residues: CASSLGQGRGDTQYF. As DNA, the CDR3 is TGTGCCAGCAGCTTAGGTCAGGGACGGGGAGATACGCAGTATTTT.

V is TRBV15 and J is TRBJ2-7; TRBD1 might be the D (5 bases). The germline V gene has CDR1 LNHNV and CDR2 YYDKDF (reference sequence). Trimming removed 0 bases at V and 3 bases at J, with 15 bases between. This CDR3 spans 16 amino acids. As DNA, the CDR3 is TGTGCCACCAGCAGAGAGAATCGGCAGGGCCACTACGAGCAGTACTTC. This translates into CATSRENRQGHYEQYF.

The chain's CDR3 is CASSPMRQGGETQYF. DNA for the CDR3: TGTGCCAGCTCACCTATGAGACAGGGAGGAGAGACCCAGTACTTC. The genes are TRBV18 and TRBJ2-5, with D possibly matching TRBD1 (7 bases). This CDR3 region has 15 residues. The V gene lost 3 bases and the J gene lost 4 bases, with 15 bases spanning the gap. Germline-derived CDR1 and CDR2 are KGHSH and LQKENI.

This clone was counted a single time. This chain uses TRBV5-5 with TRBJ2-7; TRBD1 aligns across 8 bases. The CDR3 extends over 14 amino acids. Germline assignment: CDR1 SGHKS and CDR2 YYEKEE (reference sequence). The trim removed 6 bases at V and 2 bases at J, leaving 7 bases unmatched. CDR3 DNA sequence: TGTGCCAGCATCCCGGGACAGGCACCCTACGAGCAGTACTTC. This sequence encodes CASIPGQAPYEQYF. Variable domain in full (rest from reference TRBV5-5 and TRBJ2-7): DAGVTQSPTHLIKTRGQQVTLRCSPISGHKSVSWYQQVLGQGPQFIFQYYEKEERGRGNFPDRFSARQFPNYSSELNVNALLLGDSALYLCASIPGQAPYEQYFGPGTRLTVT.

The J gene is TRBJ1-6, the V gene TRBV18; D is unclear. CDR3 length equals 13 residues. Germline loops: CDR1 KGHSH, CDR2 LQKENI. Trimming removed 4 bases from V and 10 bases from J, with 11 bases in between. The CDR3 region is CASSRESGSPLHF. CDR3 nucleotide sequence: TGTGCCAGCTCACGAGAGTCCGGATCACCCCTCCACTTT.

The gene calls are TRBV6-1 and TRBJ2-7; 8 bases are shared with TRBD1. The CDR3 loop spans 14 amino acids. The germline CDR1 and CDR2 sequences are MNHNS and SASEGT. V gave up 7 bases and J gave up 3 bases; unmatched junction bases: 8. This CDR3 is CASTQGDGVYEQYF. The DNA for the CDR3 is TGTGCCAGCACACAGGGGGATGGAGTCTACGAGCAGTACTTC.

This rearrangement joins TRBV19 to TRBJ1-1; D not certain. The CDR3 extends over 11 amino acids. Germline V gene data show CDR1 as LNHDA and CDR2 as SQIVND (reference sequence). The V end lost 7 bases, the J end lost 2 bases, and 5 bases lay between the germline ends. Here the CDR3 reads CASTKNTEAFF. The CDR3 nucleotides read TGTGCCAGTACTAAAAACACTGAAGCTTTCTTT.

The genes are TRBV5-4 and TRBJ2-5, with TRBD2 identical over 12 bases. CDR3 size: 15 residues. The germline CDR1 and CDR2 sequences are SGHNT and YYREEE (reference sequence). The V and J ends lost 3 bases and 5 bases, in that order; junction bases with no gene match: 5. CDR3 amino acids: CASSSSGGALETQYF. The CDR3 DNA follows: TGTGCCAGCAGCTCTAGCGGGGGGGCTTTGGAGACCCAGTACTTC.

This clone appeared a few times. The CDR3 protein is CASSYRGGEGPQHF. The CDR3 nucleotides read TGTGCCAGCAGTTACAGAGGTGGTGAGGGGCCCCAGCATTTT. The chain combines TRBV6-6 with TRBJ1-5; no firm D call. With 2 bases removed from V and 9 bases from J, the gap between germline ends came to 14 bases. The CDR3 totals 14 residues. The germline CDR1 and CDR2 sequences are MNHNY and SVGAGI (reference sequence).

The CDR3 is CASSQRTGGTEAFF. The CDR3 region has the DNA TGTGCCAGCAGCCAGAGGACAGGGGGCACTGAAGCTTTCTTT. This chain links TRBV4-2 with TRBJ1-1; 10 nucleotides match TRBD1. Germline lookup yields CDR1 LGHNA and CDR2 YNFKEQ. CDR3 length: 14 amino acids. Trimming took 3 bases from V and 4 from J; bases not matched to a gene: 2.